This T cell receptor (beta chain) originates from a study of T-cell reconstitution after alpha-beta-depleted transplantation in children (dated by TCRdb to the mid-2010s). Broadly, across the study: Using TCR repertoire profiling, the study quantitatively followed how T-cell immune reconstitution unfolded in children after TCRalphabeta/CD19-depleted allogeneic hematopoietic cell transplantation.

This clonotype was detected only a few times. Its antigen is currently not known. No much larger clone exists at a distance of one base, and base qualities are not known. V and J are truncated by 2 bases and 7 bases respectively, leaving an intervening sequence of 12 bases. The cysteine opens and the phenylalanine closes a CDR3 of 14 amino acids. Of all the DNA, just the CDR3 is kept, 42 bases in frame from base 1. CDR1 and CDR2 were assigned from the germline V gene (reference sequence) as SEHNR and FQNEAQ. Library prep was done by PCR. Sequencing used an Illumina HiSeq 2500. TCR library preparation used molecular barcoding, with unique molecular identifiers applied to normalize quantification of the TCRbeta repertoire. TCRdb reworked the public reads: Q25 trimming with fastp, MiXCR clone assembly, productive beta chains retained. CDR3 protein sequences are deduplicated, and each keeps its most common genes and DNA. Counted in this sample were over 550,000 distinct CDR3 sequences; about 10% of them appeared once. Less than 5% of the sample is in the top ten clones.

The chain couples TRBV7-9 to TRBJ2-1, with the D gene uncertain. This clonotype was obtained from a human donor who donated a stem cell graft to a child with acute myeloid leukemia. The specimen was PBMCs from the stem cell graft donor, collected from the stem cell graft. The DNA is as follows: TGTGCCAGCAGCTTATTACAACCGGCGAATGAGCAGTTCTTC. The translation is CASSLLQPANEQFF.